Listed here are 32 T cell receptor beta chains from one sample, sequenced in a study of T-cell reconstitution after alpha-beta-depleted transplantation in children. Unique molecular identifiers were incorporated into the prepared TCRbeta library. TCRdb re-analysed the PCR reads in MiXCR, keeping a single row per CDR3 protein. The sample yields 400,000 to 500,000 distinct CDR3 sequences, approximately 11% seen once. The material was PBMCs from the stem cell graft donor, obtained from the stem cell graft. The receptors here all came from a human donor who donated a stem cell graft to a child with acute myeloid leukemia.

This clonotype was counted between two and nine times. The J gene is TRBJ2-5, the V gene TRBV7-8; D may be TRBD1 (6 bases). V was pared by 8 bases and J by 3 bases, with 16 bases between. Germline values: CDR1 SGHVS, CDR2 FQNEAQ. The CDR3 is 14 residues long. CDR3 loop: CASHLRGQKETQYF. DNA for the CDR3: TGTGCCAGCCACCTCAGGGGTCAGAAAGAGACCCAGTACTTC.

This clonotype was counted a few times. V gene TRBV12-3 or TRBV12-4 combines with J gene TRBJ2-1, with TRBD2 matching 13 bases. This CDR3 region has 14 residues. J was trimmed by 15 bases and V by 0 bases; bases with no gene match: 5. CDR3 in DNA: TGTGCCAGCAGTTTAGCGCCACTAGCGGGGGGGCTGTTCTTC. This gives the protein CASSLAPLAGGLFF.

The chain is built from TRBV7-8 and TRBJ1-4; D might be TRBD1 (5 bases). Germline loops: CDR1 SGHVS, CDR2 FQNEAQ. This CDR3 is built from 14 residues. The V gene lost 3 bases and the J gene lost 7 bases, with 12 bases spanning the gap. The CDR3 sequence: CASSLAGFGEKLFF. Here the CDR3 DNA reads TGTGCCAGCAGCTTGGCAGGGTTTGGTGAAAAACTGTTTTTT. The full variable domain, its missing parts supplied by reference TRBV7-8 and TRBJ1-4, is GAGVSQSPRYKVAKRGQDVALRCDPISGHVSLFWYQQALGQGPEFLTYFQNEAQLDKSGLPSDRFFAERPEGSVSTLKIQRTQQEDSAVYLCASSLAGFGEKLFFGSGTQLSVL.

This clonotype was seen ten or more times. The rearrangement joins TRBV7-2 to TRBJ2-1; D is perhaps TRBD1 (5 bases). Germline-derived CDR1 and CDR2 are SGHTA and FQGNSA. V was trimmed by 2 bases and J by 7 bases, leaving 12 bases between them. The CDR3 totals 14 residues. This CDR3 reads CASSLSQGGNEQFF. The CDR3 coding sequence is TGTGCCAGCAGCTTAAGCCAGGGTGGGAATGAGCAGTTCTTC.

This clonotype was seen a handful of times. The chain links TRBV5-1 to TRBJ1-2; D gene unclear. Trimming stripped 0 bases from V and 4 bases from J, with 7 bases between. The CDR3 extends over 13 amino acids. Germline values: CDR1 SGHRS, CDR2 YFSETQ. CDR3 sequence reads: CASSLADLYGYTF. As DNA, the CDR3 is TGCGCCAGCAGCTTGGCCGACCTCTATGGCTACACCTTC.

The sample holds a few counts of this clonotype. The rearrangement joins TRBV20-1 to TRBJ2-1; D remains ambiguous. The CDR3 loop spans 11 amino acids. Germline loops: CDR1 DFQATT, CDR2 SNEGSKA (reference sequence). The V end was cut by 1 base, the J end by 7 bases, with 5 bases between. Here the CDR3 reads CSARVGNEQFF. DNA for the CDR3: TGCAGTGCTAGAGTGGGAAATGAGCAGTTCTTC.

This chain connects TRBV7-2 to TRBJ1-1; 9 bases fit TRBD1. The germline V gene has CDR1 SGHTA and CDR2 FQGNSA. The CDR3 consists of 17 residues. V lost 5 bases, J lost 1 base, and 11 bases stayed unmatched. CDR3 protein: CASSTNRGTGKNTEAFF. CDR3 nucleotides: TGTGCCAGCAGCACAAATCGAGGGACAGGGAAGAACACTGAAGCTTTCTTT.

This clonotype showed up just a few times. V usage is TRBV7-2 and J usage is TRBJ1-6, with D uncertain. The CDR3 consists of 14 residues. The germline V and J ends were trimmed by 5 bases and 5 bases, with 10 bases remaining between them. Germline lookup yields CDR1 SGHTA and CDR2 FQGNSA. The CDR3 nucleotides are TGTGCCAGCAGCCCAGACACACATAATTCACCCCTCCACTTT. It specifies CASSPDTHNSPLHF.

This clonotype was counted only a few times. CDR3 amino acids: CSARTSGGHYEQYF. CDR3 nucleotide sequence: TGCAGTGCGCGGACTAGCGGGGGCCACTACGAGCAGTACTTC. The rearrangement links TRBV20-1 to TRBJ2-7; 13 nucleotides align to TRBD2. Germline V CDR1 and CDR2: DFQATT, SNEGSKA (reference sequence). Trimming removed 6 bases from V and 3 bases from J; junction bases left unmatched: 5. There are 14 residues in the CDR3.

CDR3 nucleotide sequence: TGTGCCAGCAGTGGAGTCCAGGGGCCGGACCCCTACGAGCAGTACTTC. It specifies CASSGVQGPDPYEQYF. The chain uses TRBV6-2 or TRBV6-3 and TRBJ2-7, with D possibly TRBD1 on 6 matching bases. The CDR3 is made up of 16 amino acids. The V and J ends lost 5 bases and 2 bases respectively, with 19 bases between them. Germline lookup yields CDR1 MNHEY and CDR2 SVGEGT.

This clonotype was recorded many times. The chain links TRBV29-1 to TRBJ1-4; D uncertain. Germline V gene sequence: CDR1 SQVTM, CDR2 ANQGSEA. The CDR3 totals 11 residues. V was pared by 5 bases and J by 14 bases, with 15 bases between. DNA of the CDR3: TGCAGCGTTCTCCTAGCCGGTCGGCTGTTTTTT. Translation gives CSVLLAGRLFF.

As to this clonotype: The junction departs from the called germline gene at one end, perhaps through a read error. V is TRBV20-1 and J is TRBJ1-1, with 7 nucleotides matching TRBD1. This CDR3 is built from 15 residues. Per germline, CDR1 DFQATT and CDR2 SNEGSKA (reference sequence). The CDR3 DNA follows: TGCAGTGCCAGAGACAGGGCACACTTGAACACTGAAGCTTTCTTT. Its translation is CSARDRAHLNTEAFF.

Regarding this clonotype: A much more abundant neighbour one base away suggests this may be a read error. This sequence joins TRBV5-1 and TRBJ2-3; a possible D gene is TRBD2 (6 bases). Per germline, CDR1 SGHRS and CDR2 YFSETQ. The CDR3 runs to 16 residues. CDR3 sequence: CASSLGRGPSTATQYF. CDR3 coding DNA: TGCGCCAGCAGCTTGGGGCGGGGACCTAGCACAGCTACGCAGTATTTT.

This chain links TRBV2 with TRBJ2-1; tentative D call: TRBD2 (6 bases). Germline CDR1 is SNHLY and CDR2 is FYNNEI. CDR3 length: 15 residues. V was shortened by 4 bases and J by 0 bases, with 10 bases between the two germline ends. CDR3 DNA: TGTGCCAGCAGTGGGGAGGAGCCCTCCTACAATGAGCAGTTCTTC. It translates to CASSGEEPSYNEQFF.

The chain uses TRBV4-3 and TRBJ2-3, with TRBD1 matching 9 bases. The germline V gene has CDR1 LGHNA and CDR2 YSLEER. V shed 4 bases, J shed 0 bases, and the junction held 5 bases outside the gene matches. The CDR3 totals 16 residues. CDR3 sequence reads: CASSPGTGPSTDTQYF. The CDR3, as DNA: TGCGCCAGCAGCCCCGGGACAGGGCCGAGCACAGATACGCAGTATTTT.

This clonotype was detected ten times or more. For the CDR3, the DNA is TGCGCCAGCACCCCGAAGGGGGCTAGCACAGATACGCAGTATTTT. Encoded protein: CASTPKGASTDTQYF. V usage is TRBV4-1 and J usage is TRBJ2-3; 7 nucleotides match TRBD1. Trimming at V came to 7 bases and at J to 0 bases, leaving 7 bases not matched to a gene. Germline lookup yields CDR1 MGHRA and CDR2 YSYEKL. This CDR3 has 15 amino acids.

CDR3 nucleotide sequence: TGTGCCAGCAGCCTGGGACAGGGCCTTCACAATGAGCAGTTCTTC. Translating it yields CASSLGQGLHNEQFF. The V call is TRBV11-3, the J call TRBJ2-1; 9 nucleotides agree with TRBD1. This CDR3 contains 15 residues. Germline CDR1 is SGHNT and CDR2 is YENEEA. The V gene end was trimmed by 5 bases and the J gene end by 5 bases; junction bases not matched to a gene: 7.

The chain carries TRBV6-1 and TRBJ1-4, with a weak D call TRBD1 (5 bases). V lost 4 bases to trimming and J lost 5 bases, with 8 bases between them. CDR3 length: 13 residues. From germline, CDR1 is MNHNS and CDR2 SASEGT. CDR3: CASSAGHNEKLFF. The DNA for the CDR3 is TGTGCCAGCAGTGCCGGACACAATGAAAAACTGTTTTTT.

This chain connects TRBV12-3 or TRBV12-4 to TRBJ2-4; 7 nucleotides agree with TRBD1. Unmatched junction bases numbered 7, after V lost 8 bases and J lost 3 bases. This CDR3 is 14 amino acids long. The CDR3 loop reads CASGRQGGKNIQYF. CDR3 DNA sequence: TGTGCCAGCGGGAGACAGGGCGGCAAAAACATTCAGTACTTC.

The table lists this clonotype with a few counts. No conserved phenylalanine or tryptophan ends this CDR3, so it is likely a read error. The DNA is omitted, as the CDR3 cannot be located on it reliably, and the CDR3 follows TCRdb's listing. This rearrangement joins TRBV7-2 to TRBJ2-3; the DNA was not used to check the table's D call, TRBD2. CDR1 and CDR2 (germline): SGHTA, FQGNSA. Including both end residues, the CDR3 is 15 amino acids long. The CDR3 spells CASSLALGSGGTDTH.

This chain links TRBV6-5 with TRBJ1-1; D remains ambiguous. Germline V gene lookup returns CDR1 MNHEY and CDR2 SVGAGI. Between the trimmed V and J ends, which lost 4 bases and 1 base, there was a span of 10 bases. The CDR3 covers 14 residues. CDR3 sequence: CASSSPRRNTEAFF. DNA of the CDR3: TGTGCCAGCAGTTCCCCCCGGCGGAACACTGAAGCTTTCTTT.

On this clonotype itself: Germline and junction disagree at one end, which may indicate a read error. The chain has TRBV6-1 and TRBJ2-6; 9 positions match TRBD1. This CDR3 contains 16 residues. Germline V gives CDR1 MNHNS, CDR2 SASEGT. As DNA, the CDR3 is TGTGCCAGCAGTAATGACAGGGGGTCAGGGGCCAGCGTCCTGACTTTC. This sequence encodes CASSNDRGSGASVLTF.

This clonotype turned up a few times. The rearrangement links TRBV29-1 to TRBJ2-5; 9 bases are shared with TRBD1. Per germline, CDR1 SQVTM and CDR2 ANQGSEA. The CDR3 length is 13 residues. With 4 bases clipped from V and 7 bases from J, the junction kept 7 bases outside the gene matches. The CDR3 sequence: CSVVQGAGGTQYF. The CDR3 bases are TGCAGCGTTGTACAGGGGGCGGGCGGGACCCAGTACTTC.

This clonotype appeared many times. The chain has TRBV20-1 and TRBJ1-1; D is perhaps TRBD1 (5 bases). Germline CDR1 DFQATT, CDR2 SNEGSKA (reference sequence). This CDR3 comprises 12 residues. With 4 bases removed from V and 1 base from J, the gap between germline ends came to 7 bases. The DNA of the CDR3 is TGCAGTGCTATCGGGGCGAACACTGAAGCTTTCTTT. Its translation is CSAIGANTEAFF.

This clonotype is a singleton in its sample. A clone one base away is much larger, so this may be a read error. The chain couples TRBV10-3 to TRBJ2-5, with TRBD2 as a possible D gene (5 bases). The CDR3 has 13 residues. Germline V lookup: CDR1 ENHRY, CDR2 SYGVKD. V was cut by 6 bases and J by 7 bases, with 15 bases left in between. CDR3 in DNA: TGTGCCATCAGGCCGGGGTCCGAAGCGACCCAGTACTTC. Translating gives CAIRPGSEATQYF.

The table lists this clonotype with a few counts. The gene calls are TRBV6-2 or TRBV6-3 and TRBJ2-7; 7 bases line up with TRBD1. Germline loops: CDR1 MNHEY, CDR2 SVGEGT. The junction had 10 bases not matched to a gene; V was cut back by 3 bases and J by 5 bases. CDR3 length: 15 residues. The CDR3 spells CASSYRDRDKHEQYF. The CDR3 DNA sequence: TGTGCCAGCAGTTATCGAGACAGGGATAAGCACGAGCAGTACTTC.

This clonotype was counted a few times. V usage is TRBV6-5 and J usage is TRBJ2-1, with D uncertain. V was clipped by 10 bases and J by 1 base, with 14 bases between them. Germline CDR1 is MNHEY and CDR2 is SVGAGI. CDR3 size: 14 residues. CDR3 bases: TGTGCCACCGCCCTTCGCGGTTCCTACAATGAGCAGTTCTTC. It encodes CATALRGSYNEQFF.

This chain connects TRBV18 to TRBJ1-2; D perhaps matches TRBD1 (6 bases). This CDR3 region has 14 residues. The V gene lost 3 bases and the J gene lost 3 bases, with 11 bases spanning the gap. The germline V gene encodes CDR1 KGHSH and CDR2 LQKENI. Written as DNA, the CDR3 is TGTGCCAGCTCACCTACGGGGGCGGACTATGGCTACACCTTC. Protein sequence: CASSPTGADYGYTF.

This chain joins TRBV19 and TRBJ2-1; 10 bases match TRBD2. The CDR3 sequence is 15 residues long. CDR1 LNHDA and CDR2 SQIVND come from the germline V gene (reference sequence). J was trimmed by 7 bases and V by 5 bases; bases with no gene match: 8. The CDR3 protein is CASSGGGTSVNEQFF. CDR3 in DNA: TGTGCCAGTAGTGGGGGGGGGACTAGCGTGAATGAGCAGTTCTTC.

This clonotype was seen repeatedly, ten times or more. J is TRBJ2-2 and V is TRBV2; D is possibly TRBD2 (6 bases). The length of the CDR3 is 15 residues. The ends were cut back, 1 base at V and 0 bases at J, with 6 bases in the middle. Germline V lookup: CDR1 SNHLY, CDR2 FYNNEI. CDR3 nucleotide sequence: TGTGCCAGCAGTGAAGGCGGGACGAACACCGGGGAGCTGTTTTTT. This gives the protein CASSEGGTNTGELFF.

This clonotype was seen ten or more times. The genes are TRBV29-1 and TRBJ2-1, with unresolved D. Trimming left V 2 bases short and J 5 bases short, with 4 bases between. Germline loops: CDR1 SQVTM, CDR2 ANQGSEA. The CDR3 extends over 11 amino acids. Here the CDR3 reads CSVELDNEQFF. In DNA form, the CDR3 reads TGCAGCGTTGAACTCGACAATGAGCAGTTCTTC.

On this clonotype itself: One end of the junction does not line up with germline, which may come from a read error. The chain links TRBV12-3 or TRBV12-4 to TRBJ2-4; D is perhaps TRBD2 (5 bases). The CDR3 loop spans 14 amino acids. Written as DNA, the CDR3 is TGTGCCAGCAGTTTGGGGAGTCTCAAAAACATTCACTACTTC. Protein: CASSLGSLKNIHYF.